This T cell receptor (beta chain) was observed in a study of blood T cell repertoires in COVID-19. The overall study: Donors in the United States, Italy and Spain gave samples during acute or convalescent COVID-19.

Comment on this clone: At one of its ends the junction is not consistent with the germline gene, which may arise from a read error.

CDR1 and CDR2 from the germline V gene are MGHRA and YSYEKL. This CDR3 is built from 15 residues. TCRdb's copy holds only in-frame clones and misses some; the assay was immunoSEQ multiplex PCR. The repertoire holds some 150,000 clones, with around 80% as singletons. The TCR originated in a man in his fifties or sixties with acute or convalescent COVID-19. The chain uses TRBV4-1 and TRBJ2-1; D gene uncertain. The sequenced sample consisted of peripheral blood. CDR3 sequence reads: CASSQDSSGPSERFF. The CDR3 region has the DNA TGCGCCAGCAGCCAAGATTCGAGTGGCCCGAGTGAGCGGTTCTTC.